The TCR beta chain described here comes from a study of blood T cell repertoires in COVID-19. Profiling relied on immunoSEQ multiplex PCR, and the TCRdb table lists in-frame clones only, not all of them. The data show under 95,000 clones, 88% seen once. V was clipped by 0 bases and J by 3 bases; unmatched bases: 7. Germline-derived CDR1 and CDR2 are LGHNA and YNFKEQ. The CDR3 runs to 17 residues. Sequenced input: peripheral blood. V is TRBV4-2 and J is TRBJ2-1; 8 bases align to TRBD2. This receptor was obtained from a human donor in a cohort sampled during active COVID-19. CDR3 sequence: CASSQDSGRDFYNEQFF. The DNA for the CDR3 is TGTGCCAGCAGCCAAGATTCCGGGAGGGATTTCTACAATGAGCAGTTCTTC.